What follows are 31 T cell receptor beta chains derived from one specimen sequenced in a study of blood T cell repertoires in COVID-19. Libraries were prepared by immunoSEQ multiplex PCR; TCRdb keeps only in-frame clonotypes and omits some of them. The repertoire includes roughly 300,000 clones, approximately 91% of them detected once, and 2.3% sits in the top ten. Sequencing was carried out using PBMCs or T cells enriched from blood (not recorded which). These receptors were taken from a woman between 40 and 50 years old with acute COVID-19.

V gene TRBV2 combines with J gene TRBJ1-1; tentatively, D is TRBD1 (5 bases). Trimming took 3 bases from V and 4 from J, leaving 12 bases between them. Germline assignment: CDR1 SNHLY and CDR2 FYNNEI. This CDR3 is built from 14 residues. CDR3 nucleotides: TGTGCCAGCAGTGAGGGACTGCATGGCACTGAAGCTTTCTTT. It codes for CASSEGLHGTEAFF.

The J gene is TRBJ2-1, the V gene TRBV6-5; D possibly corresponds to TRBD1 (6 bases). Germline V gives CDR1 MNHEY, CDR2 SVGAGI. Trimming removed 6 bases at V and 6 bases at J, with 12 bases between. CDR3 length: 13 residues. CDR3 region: CASSRTEFNEQFF. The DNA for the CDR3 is TGTGCCAGCAGCCGGACAGAGTTCAATGAGCAGTTCTTC.

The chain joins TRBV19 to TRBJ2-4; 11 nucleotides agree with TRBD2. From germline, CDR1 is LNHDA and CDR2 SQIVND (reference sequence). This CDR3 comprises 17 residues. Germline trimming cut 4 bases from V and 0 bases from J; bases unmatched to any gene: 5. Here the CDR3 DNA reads TGTGCCAGTAGTAGCCTCGGGACTAGCGGAGCCAAAAACATTCAGTACTTC. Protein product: CASSSLGTSGAKNIQYF.

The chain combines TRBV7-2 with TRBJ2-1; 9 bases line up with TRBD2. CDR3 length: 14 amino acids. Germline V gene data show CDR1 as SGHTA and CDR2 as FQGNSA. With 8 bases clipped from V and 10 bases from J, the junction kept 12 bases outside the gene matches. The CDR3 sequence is CASGGGGGAGEQFF. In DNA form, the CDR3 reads TGTGCCAGCGGAGGTGGCGGGGGGGCCGGAGAGCAGTTCTTC.

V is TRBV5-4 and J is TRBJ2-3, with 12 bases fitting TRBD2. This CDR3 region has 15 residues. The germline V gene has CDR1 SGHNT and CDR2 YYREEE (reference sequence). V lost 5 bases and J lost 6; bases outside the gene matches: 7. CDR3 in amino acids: CASSWLAGGPDTQYF. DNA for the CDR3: TGTGCCAGCAGTTGGCTAGCGGGAGGGCCGGATACGCAGTATTTT.

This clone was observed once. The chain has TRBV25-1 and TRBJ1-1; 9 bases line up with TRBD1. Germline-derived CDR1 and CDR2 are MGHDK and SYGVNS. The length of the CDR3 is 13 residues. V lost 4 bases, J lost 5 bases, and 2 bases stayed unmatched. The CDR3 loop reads CASSVDRGTEAFF. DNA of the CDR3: TGTGCCAGCAGTGTCGACAGGGGGACTGAAGCTTTCTTT.

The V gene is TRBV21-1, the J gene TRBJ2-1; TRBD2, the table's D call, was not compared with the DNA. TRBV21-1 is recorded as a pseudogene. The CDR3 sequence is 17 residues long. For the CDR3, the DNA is TGTGCCAGCAGCAAAGAGGCGGGACTAGCAGTCTACAATGAGCAGTTCTTC. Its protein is CASSKEAGLAVYNEQFF.

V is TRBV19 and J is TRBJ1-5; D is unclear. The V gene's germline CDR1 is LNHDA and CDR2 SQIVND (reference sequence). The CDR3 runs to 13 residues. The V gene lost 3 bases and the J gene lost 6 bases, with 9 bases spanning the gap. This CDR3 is CASSIAGFQPQHF. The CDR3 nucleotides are TGTGCCAGTAGTATCGCCGGGTTTCAGCCCCAGCATTTT.

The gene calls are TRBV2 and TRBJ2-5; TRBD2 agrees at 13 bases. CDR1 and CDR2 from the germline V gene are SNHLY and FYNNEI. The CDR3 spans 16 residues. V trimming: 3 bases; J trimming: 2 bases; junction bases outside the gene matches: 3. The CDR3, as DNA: TGTGCCAGCAGTGAGACTAGCGGGGGGCTTCAAGAGACCCAGTACTTC. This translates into CASSETSGGLQETQYF.

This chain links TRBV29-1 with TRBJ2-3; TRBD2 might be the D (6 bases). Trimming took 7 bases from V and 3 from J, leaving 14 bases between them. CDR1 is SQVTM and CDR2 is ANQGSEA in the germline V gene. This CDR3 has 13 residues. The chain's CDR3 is CSAIRDFTDTQYF. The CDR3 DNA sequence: TGCAGCGCAATCAGGGACTTTACAGATACGCAGTATTTT.

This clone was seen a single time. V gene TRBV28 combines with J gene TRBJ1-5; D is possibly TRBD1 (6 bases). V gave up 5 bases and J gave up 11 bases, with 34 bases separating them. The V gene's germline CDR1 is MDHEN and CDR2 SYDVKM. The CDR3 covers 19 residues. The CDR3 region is CASSPLGPTGRGPFLAQHF. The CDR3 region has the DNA TGTGCCAGCAGTCCGTTGGGTCCTACAGGGAGGGGACCATTCTTGGCCCAGCATTTT. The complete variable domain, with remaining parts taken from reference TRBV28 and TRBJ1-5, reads DVKVTQSSRYLVKRTGEKVFLECVQDMDHENMFWYRQDPGLGLRLIYFSYDVKMKEKGDIPEGYSVSREKKERFSLILESASTNQTSMYLCASSPLGPTGRGPFLAQHFGDGTRLSIL.

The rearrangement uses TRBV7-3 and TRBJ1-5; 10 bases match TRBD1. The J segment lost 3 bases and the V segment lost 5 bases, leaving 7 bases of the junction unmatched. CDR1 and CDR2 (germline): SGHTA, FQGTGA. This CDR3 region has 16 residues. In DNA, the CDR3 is TGTGCCAGCAGCCAGGGGACAGGGGCTTTCAATCAGCCCCAGCATTTT. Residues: CASSQGTGAFNQPQHF.

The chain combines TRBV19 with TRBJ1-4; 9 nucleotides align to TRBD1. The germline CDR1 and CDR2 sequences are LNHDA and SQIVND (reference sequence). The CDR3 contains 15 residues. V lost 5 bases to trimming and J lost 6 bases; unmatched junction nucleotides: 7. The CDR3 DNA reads TGTGCCAGTAGTTTTCCGACAGGGGGGCATGAAAAACTGTTTTTT. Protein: CASSFPTGGHEKLFF.

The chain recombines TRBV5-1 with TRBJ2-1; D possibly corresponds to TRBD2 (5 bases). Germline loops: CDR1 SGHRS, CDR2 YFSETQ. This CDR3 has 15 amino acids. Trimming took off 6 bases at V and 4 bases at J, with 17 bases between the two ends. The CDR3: CASTQSGNGYNEQFF. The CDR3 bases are TGCGCCAGCACCCAAAGCGGAAATGGTTACAATGAGCAGTTCTTC.

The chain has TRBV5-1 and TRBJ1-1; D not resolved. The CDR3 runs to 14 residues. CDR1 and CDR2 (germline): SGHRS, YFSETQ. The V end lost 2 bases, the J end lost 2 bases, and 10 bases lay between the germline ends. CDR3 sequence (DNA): TGCGCCAGCAGCTTAGGACTTCCAAACACTGAAGCTTTCTTT. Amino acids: CASSLGLPNTEAFF.

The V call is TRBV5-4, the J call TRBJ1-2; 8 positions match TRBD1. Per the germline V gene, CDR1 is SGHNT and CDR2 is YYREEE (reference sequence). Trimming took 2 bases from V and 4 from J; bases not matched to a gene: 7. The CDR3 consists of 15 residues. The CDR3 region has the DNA TGTGCCAGCAGCTTCGGACAGGGCCAATCCTATGGCTACACCTTC. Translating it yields CASSFGQGQSYGYTF.

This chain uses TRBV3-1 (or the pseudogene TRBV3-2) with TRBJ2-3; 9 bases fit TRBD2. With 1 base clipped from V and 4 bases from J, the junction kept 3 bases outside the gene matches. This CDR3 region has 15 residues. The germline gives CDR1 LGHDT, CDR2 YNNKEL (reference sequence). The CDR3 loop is CASSQGGGAPDTQYF. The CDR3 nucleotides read TGTGCCAGCAGCCAAGGCGGGGGGGCCCCAGATACGCAGTATTTT.

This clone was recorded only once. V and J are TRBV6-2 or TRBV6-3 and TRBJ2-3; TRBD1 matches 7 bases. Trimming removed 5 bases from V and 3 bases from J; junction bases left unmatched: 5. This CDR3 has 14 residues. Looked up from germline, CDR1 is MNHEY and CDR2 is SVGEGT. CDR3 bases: TGTGCCAGCAGTCCCAGGGGGTTTACAGATACGCAGTATTTT. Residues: CASSPRGFTDTQYF.

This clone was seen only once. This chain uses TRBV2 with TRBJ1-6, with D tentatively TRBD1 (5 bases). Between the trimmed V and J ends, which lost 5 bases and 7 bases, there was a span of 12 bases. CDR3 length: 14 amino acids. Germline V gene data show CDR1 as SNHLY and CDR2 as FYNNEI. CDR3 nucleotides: TGTGCCAGCAGTTTATCAGGGAGGAATTCACCCCTCCACTTT. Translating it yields CASSLSGRNSPLHF.

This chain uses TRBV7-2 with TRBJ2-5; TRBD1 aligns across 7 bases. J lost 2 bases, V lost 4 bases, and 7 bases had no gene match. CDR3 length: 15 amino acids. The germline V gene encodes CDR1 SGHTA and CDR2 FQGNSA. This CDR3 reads CASSSIRDRQETQYF. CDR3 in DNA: TGTGCCAGCAGCTCAATCCGGGACAGACAAGAGACCCAGTACTTC.

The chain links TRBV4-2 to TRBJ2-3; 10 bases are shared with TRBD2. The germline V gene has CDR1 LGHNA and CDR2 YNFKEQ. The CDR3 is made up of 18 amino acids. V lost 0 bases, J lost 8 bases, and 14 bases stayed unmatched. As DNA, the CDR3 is TGTGCCAGCAGCCAAGACCAAATTCGAGCGGGAGGGATTACTACGCAGTATTTT. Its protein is CASSQDQIRAGGITTQYF.

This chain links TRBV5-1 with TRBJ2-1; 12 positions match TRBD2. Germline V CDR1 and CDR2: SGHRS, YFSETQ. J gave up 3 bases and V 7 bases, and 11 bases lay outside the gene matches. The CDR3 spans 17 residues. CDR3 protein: CASGGPGLAGSYNEQFF. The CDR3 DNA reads TGCGCCAGCGGGGGGCCGGGACTAGCGGGTAGCTACAATGAGCAGTTCTTC.

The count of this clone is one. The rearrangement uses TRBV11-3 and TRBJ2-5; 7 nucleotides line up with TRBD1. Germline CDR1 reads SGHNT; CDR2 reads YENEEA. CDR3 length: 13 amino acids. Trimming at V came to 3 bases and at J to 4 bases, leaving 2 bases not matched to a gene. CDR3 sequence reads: CASSLAGGETQYF. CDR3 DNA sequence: TGTGCCAGCAGCTTGGCAGGGGGAGAGACCCAGTACTTC.

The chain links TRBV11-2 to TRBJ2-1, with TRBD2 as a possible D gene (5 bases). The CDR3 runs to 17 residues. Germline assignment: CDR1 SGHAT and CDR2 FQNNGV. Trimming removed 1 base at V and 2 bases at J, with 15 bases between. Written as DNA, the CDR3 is TGTGCCAGCAGCTTAGTTGTAGCTAGCTTAACCTACAATGAGCAGTTCTTC. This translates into CASSLVVASLTYNEQFF.

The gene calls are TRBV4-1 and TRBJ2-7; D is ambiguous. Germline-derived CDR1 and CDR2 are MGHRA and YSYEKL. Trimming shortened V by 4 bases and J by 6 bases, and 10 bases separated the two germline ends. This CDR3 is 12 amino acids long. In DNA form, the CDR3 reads TGCGCCAGCAGCCCCTTCCCGAGCGAGCAGTACTTC. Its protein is CASSPFPSEQYF.

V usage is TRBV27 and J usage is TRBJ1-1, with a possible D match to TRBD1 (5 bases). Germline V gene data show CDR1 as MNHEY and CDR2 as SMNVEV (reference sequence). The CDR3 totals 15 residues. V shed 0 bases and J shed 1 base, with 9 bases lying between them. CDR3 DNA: TGTGCCAGCAGTTTATCCTGGGGCCGGAACACTGAAGCTTTCTTT. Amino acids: CASSLSWGRNTEAFF.

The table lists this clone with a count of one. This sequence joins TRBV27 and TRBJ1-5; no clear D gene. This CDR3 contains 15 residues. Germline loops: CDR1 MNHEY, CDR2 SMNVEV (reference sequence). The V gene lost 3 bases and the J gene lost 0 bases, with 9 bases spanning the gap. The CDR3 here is CASSFGGRSNQPQHF. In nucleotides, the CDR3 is TGTGCCAGCAGTTTTGGCGGTCGTAGCAATCAGCCCCAGCATTTT.

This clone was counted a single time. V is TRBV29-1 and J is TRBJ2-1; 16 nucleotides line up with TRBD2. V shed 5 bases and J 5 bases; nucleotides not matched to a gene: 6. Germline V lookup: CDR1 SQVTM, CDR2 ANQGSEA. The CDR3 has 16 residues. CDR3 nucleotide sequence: TGCAGCGTTAAGGGACTAGCGGGAGGGCCGCACAATGAGCAGTTCTTC. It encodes CSVKGLAGGPHNEQFF.

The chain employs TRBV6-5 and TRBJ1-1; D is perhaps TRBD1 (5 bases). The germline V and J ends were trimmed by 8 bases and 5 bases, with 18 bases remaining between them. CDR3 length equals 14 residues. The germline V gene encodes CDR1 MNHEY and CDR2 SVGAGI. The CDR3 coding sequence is TGTGCCAGCCCCTTGGTAGGGGCGCGGACTGAAGCTTTCTTT. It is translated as CASPLVGARTEAFF.

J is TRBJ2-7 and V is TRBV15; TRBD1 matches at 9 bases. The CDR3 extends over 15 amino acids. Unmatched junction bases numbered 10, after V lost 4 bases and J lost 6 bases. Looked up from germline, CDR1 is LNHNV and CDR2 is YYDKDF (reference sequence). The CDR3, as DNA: TGTGCCACCAGCAAAAGGGACAGGGACATAGGCGAGCAGTACTTC. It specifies CATSKRDRDIGEQYF.

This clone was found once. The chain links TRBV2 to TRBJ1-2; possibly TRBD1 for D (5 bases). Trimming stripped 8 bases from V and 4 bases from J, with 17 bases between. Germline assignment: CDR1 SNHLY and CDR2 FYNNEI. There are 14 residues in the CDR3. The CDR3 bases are TGTGCCAGCCTACGGACAACCTCGGGCTATGGCTACACCTTC. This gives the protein CASLRTTSGYGYTF.